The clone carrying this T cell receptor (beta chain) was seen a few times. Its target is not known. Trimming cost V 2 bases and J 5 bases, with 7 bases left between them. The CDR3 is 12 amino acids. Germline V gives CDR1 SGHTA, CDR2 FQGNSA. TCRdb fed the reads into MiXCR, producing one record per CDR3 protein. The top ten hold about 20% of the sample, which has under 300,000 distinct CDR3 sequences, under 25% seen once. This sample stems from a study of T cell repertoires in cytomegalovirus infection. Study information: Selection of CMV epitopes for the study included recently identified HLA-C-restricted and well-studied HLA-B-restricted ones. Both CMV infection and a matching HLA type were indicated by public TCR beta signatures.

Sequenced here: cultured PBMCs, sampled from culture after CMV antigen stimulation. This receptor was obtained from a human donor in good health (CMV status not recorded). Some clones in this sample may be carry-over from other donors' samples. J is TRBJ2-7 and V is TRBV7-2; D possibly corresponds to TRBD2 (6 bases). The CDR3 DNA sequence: TGTGCCAGCAGCTTATGGGGGGACGAGCAGTACGTC. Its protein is CASSLWGDEQYV.